Reported below is one T cell receptor beta chain. Antigen unknown. This CDR3 contains 14 residues. V was trimmed by 3 bases and J by 1 base, leaving 9 bases between them. The germline V gene has CDR1 SGDLS and CDR2 YYNGEE. Donors counted as nominally healthy when sampled, yet unrecorded immune exposures were likely. The data were obtained in a study of cytomegalovirus exposure and HLA in healthy donors. The study, taken as a whole, reports: In a later analysis, productive TCRs from donors in an Asian-associated ancestry cluster reportedly carried fewer N-insertions than the cohort mean. Around 160 TCR beta chains were listed as cytomegalovirus-associated. Exclusion as indistinguishable affected some V segments, including TRBV6-2 and TRBV6-3.

Use of 60 Vbeta and 13 Jbeta primers characterized the PCR. Clones were sequenced by immunoSEQ multiplex PCR, and TCRdb holds only the in-frame ones, with some missing. The sample has about 150,000 clones, more than 75% seen once; the top ten hold over 2%. Specimen: PBMCs. The sequence derives from a man under 40 in good health and CMV-seronegative. This chain joins TRBV9 and TRBJ2-3; the D gene is possibly TRBD2 (5 bases). Here the CDR3 reads CASSAGLGTDTQYF. The CDR3 DNA is TGTGCCAGCAGCGCGGGGTTAGGCACAGATACGCAGTATTTT.